This T cell receptor (beta chain) was captured by sequencing in a study of T cell responses to AZD1222 COVID-19 vaccine. Study information: The analysis combined second doses at about 4 or about 12 weeks. Study-level points and caveats: The donor group comprised mostly white British people and more females; the analysis possibly underestimated clonal diversity.

The CDR3 covers 13 residues. From germline, CDR1 is SEHNR and CDR2 FQNEAQ (reference sequence). The ends were cut back, 1 base at V and 6 bases at J, with 8 bases in the middle. Sequencing was performed with immunoSEQ multiplex PCR; in TCRdb, only in-frame clones are kept and a portion is missing. The data show 100,000 to 150,000 clones, around 90% seen once. For this clone: Its cognate antigen is unknown.

The chain links TRBV7-9 to TRBJ2-3; D uncertain. The sequence derives from an adult in good health. The sample was peripheral blood, taken on day 0 of AZD1222 vaccination. This CDR3 reads CASSLGGRDTQYF. In DNA, the CDR3 is TGTGCCAGCAGCTTAGGAGGTCGGGATACGCAGTATTTT.